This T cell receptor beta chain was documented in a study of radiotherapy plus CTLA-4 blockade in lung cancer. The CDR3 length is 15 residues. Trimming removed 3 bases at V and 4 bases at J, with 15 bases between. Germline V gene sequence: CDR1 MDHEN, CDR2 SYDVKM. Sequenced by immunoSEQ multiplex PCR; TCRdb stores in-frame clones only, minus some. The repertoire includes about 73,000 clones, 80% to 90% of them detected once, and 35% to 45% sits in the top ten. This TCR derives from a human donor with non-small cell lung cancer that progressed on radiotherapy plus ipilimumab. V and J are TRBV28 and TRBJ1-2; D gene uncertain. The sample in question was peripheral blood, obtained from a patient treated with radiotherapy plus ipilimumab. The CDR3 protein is CASSLLGGAGYGYTF. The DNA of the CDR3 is TGTGCCAGCAGTTTGTTGGGCGGCGCCGGCTATGGCTACACCTTC.